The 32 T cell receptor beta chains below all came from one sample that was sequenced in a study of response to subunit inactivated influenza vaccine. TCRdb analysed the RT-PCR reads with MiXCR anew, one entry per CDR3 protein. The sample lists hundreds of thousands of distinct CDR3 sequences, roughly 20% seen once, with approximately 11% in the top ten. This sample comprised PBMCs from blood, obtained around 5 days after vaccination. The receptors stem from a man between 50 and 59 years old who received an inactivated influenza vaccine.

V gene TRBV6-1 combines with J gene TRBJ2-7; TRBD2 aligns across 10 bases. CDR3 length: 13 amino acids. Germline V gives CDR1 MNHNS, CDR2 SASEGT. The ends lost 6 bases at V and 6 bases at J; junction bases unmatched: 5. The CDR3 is CASRQGLASEQYF. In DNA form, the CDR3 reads TGTGCCAGCAGGCAGGGACTAGCGAGCGAGCAGTACTTC.

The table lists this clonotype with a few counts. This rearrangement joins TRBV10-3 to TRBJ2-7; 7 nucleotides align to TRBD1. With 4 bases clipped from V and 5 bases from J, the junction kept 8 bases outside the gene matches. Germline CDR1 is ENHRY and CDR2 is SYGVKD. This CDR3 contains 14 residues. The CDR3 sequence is CAISGGTGENEQYF. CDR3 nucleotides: TGTGCCATCAGTGGGGGCACAGGGGAGAACGAGCAGTACTTC.

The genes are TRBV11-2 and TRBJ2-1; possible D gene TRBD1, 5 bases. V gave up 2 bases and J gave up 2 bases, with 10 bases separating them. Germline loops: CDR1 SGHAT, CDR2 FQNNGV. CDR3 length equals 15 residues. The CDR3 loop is CASSLKTEAYNEQFF. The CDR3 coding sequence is TGTGCCAGCAGCTTAAAGACAGAAGCCTACAATGAGCAGTTCTTC.

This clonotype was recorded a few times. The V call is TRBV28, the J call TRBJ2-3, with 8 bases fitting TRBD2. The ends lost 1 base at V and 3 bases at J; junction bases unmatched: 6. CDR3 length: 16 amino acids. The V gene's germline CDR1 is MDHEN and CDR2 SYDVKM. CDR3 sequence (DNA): TGTGCCAGCAGTTTATTTGGGACTAGAGTGACAGATACGCAGTATTTT. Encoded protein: CASSLFGTRVTDTQYF.

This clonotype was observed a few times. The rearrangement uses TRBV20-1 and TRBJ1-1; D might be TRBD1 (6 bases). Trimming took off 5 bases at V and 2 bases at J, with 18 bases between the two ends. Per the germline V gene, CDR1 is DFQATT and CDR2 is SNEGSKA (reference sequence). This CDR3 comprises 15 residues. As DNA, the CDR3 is TGCAGTGCTGGGGGCCGGCTGAACATTAACACTGAAGCTTTCTTT. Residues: CSAGGRLNINTEAFF.

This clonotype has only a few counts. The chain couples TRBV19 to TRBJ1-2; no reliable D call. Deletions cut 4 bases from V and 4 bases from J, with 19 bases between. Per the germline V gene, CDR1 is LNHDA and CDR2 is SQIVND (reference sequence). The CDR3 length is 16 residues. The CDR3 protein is CASSTLPRGISYGYTF. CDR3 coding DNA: TGTGCCAGTAGTACGTTACCCAGAGGGATCAGCTATGGCTACACCTTC.

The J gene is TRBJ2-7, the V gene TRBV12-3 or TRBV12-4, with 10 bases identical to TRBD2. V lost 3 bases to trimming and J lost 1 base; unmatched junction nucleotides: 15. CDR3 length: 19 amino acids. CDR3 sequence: CASSFTPSGRGMVSYEQYF. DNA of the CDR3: TGTGCCAGCAGTTTTACACCGAGCGGGAGGGGAATGGTGTCCTACGAGCAGTACTTC.

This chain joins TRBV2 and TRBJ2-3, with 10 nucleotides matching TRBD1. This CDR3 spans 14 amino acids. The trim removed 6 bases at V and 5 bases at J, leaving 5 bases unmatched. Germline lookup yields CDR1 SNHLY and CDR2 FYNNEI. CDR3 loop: CASSRQGAGDTQYF. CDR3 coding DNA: TGTGCCAGCAGCAGACAGGGGGCGGGAGATACGCAGTATTTT.

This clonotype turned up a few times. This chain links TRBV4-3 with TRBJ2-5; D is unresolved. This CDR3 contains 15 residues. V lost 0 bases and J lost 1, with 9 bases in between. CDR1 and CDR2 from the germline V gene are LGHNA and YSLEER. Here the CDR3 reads CASSQDGTVQETQYF. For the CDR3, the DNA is TGCGCCAGCAGCCAAGATGGCACAGTCCAAGAGACCCAGTACTTC.

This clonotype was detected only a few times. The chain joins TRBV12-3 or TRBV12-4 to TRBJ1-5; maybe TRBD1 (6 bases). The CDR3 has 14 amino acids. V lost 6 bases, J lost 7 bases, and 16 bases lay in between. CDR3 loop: CASRGAGAGQPQHF. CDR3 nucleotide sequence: TGTGCCAGCAGGGGAGCAGGGGCAGGACAGCCCCAGCATTTT.

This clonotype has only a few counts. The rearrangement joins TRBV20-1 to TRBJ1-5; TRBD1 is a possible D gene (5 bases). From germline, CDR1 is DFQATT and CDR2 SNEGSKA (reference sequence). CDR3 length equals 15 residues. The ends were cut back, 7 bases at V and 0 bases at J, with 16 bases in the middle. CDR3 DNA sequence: TGCAGTGGTCGGGGCGGCACAAATAGCAATCAGCCCCAGCATTTT. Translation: CSGRGGTNSNQPQHF.

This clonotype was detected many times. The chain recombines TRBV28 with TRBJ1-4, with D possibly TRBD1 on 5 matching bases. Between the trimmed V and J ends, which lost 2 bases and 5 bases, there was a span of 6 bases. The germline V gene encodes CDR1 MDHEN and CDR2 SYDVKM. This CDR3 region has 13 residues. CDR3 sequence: CASSLGANEKLFF. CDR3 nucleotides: TGTGCCAGCAGTTTAGGGGCGAATGAAAAACTGTTTTTT.

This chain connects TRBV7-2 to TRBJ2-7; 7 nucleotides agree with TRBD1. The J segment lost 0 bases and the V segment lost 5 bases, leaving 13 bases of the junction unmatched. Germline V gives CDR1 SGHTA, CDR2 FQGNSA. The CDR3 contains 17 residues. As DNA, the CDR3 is TGTGCCAGCAGCCTAAGTCCGGGACAGCAATTCTCCTACGAGCAGTACTTC. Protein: CASSLSPGQQFSYEQYF.

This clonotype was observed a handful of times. The CDR3 reads CSARPGQGASNEQFF. CDR3 coding DNA: TGCAGTGCTAGACCCGGACAGGGGGCATCGAATGAGCAGTTCTTC. This chain joins TRBV20-1 and TRBJ2-1; TRBD1 aligns across 11 bases. This CDR3 has 15 residues. The ends lost 2 bases at V and 7 bases at J; junction bases unmatched: 7. The germline gives CDR1 DFQATT, CDR2 SNEGSKA (reference sequence).

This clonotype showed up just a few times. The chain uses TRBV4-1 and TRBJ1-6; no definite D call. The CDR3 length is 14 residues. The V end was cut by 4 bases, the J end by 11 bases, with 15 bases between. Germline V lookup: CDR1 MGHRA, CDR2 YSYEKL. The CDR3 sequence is CASSPKEGRTPLHF. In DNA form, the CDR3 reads TGCGCCAGCAGCCCGAAGGAGGGTAGGACACCCCTCCACTTT.

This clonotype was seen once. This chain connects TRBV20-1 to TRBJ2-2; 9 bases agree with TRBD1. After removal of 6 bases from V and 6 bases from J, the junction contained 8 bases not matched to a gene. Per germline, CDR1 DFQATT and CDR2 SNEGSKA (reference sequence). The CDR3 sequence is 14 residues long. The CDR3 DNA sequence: TGCAGTGCGGGCTGGACAGGGGCGGCCGGGGAGCTGTTTTTT. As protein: CSAGWTGAAGELFF.

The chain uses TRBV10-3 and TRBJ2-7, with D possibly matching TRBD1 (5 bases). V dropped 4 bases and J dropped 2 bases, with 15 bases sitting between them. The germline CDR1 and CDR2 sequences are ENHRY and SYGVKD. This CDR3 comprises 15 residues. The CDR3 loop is CAISAGSLQTYEQYF. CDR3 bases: TGTGCCATCAGTGCAGGGTCGCTCCAAACCTACGAGCAGTACTTC.

The CDR3 DNA is TGTGCCAGCAGCTTGTGGGAGGGCCCTCCCTACGAGCAGTACTTC. Translated, it gives CASSLWEGPPYEQYF. The chain uses TRBV5-5 and TRBJ2-7, with 7 bases lining up with TRBD2. V lost 1 base, J lost 2 bases, and 6 bases stayed unmatched. This CDR3 has 15 amino acids. Germline-derived CDR1 and CDR2 are SGHKS and YYEKEE (reference sequence). Filled out from reference TRBV5-5 and TRBJ2-7, the complete variable domain reads DAGVTQSPTHLIKTRGQQVTLRCSPISGHKSVSWYQQVLGQGPQFIFQYYEKEERGRGNFPDRFSARQFPNYSSELNVNALLLGDSALYLCASSLWEGPPYEQYFGPGTRLTVT.

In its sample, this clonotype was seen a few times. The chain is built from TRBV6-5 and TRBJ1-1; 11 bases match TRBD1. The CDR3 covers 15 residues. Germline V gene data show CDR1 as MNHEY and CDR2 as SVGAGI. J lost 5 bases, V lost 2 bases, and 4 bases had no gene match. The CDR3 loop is CASSYGTGGRTEAFF. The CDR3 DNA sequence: TGTGCCAGCAGTTACGGGACAGGGGGTAGGACTGAAGCTTTCTTT.

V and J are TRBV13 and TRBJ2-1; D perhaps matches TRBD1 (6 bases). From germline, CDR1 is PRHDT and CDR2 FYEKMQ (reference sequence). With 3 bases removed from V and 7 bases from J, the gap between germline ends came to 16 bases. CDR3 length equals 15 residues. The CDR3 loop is CASSFRDRGGNEQFF. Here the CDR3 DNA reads TGTGCCAGCAGCTTTCGAGACCGAGGGGGAAATGAGCAGTTCTTC.

CDR3 amino acids: CASRDKNFGETQYF. The CDR3 DNA follows: TGCGCCAGCAGGGACAAGAATTTCGGGGAGACCCAGTACTTC. The rearrangement links TRBV5-1 to TRBJ2-5; TRBD1 is a possible D gene (5 bases). V shed 5 bases and J shed 5 bases, with 16 bases lying between them. Germline loops: CDR1 SGHRS, CDR2 YFSETQ. This CDR3 contains 14 residues.

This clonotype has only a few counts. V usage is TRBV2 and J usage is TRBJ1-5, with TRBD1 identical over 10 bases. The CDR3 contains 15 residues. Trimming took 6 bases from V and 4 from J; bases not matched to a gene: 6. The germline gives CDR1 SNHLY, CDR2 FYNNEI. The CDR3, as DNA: TGTGCCAGCAGCGGGACAGGGGATAGTAATCAGCCCCAGCATTTT. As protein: CASSGTGDSNQPQHF.

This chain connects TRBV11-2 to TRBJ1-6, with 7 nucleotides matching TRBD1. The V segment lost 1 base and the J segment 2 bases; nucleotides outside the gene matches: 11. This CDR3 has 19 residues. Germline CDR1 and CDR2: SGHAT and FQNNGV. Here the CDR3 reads CASSLGRGRGITYNSPLHF. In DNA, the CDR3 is TGTGCCAGCAGCTTAGGCAGGGGGAGAGGTATCACCTATAATTCACCCCTCCACTTT. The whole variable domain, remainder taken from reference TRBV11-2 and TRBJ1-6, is EAGVAQSPRYKIIEKRQSVAFWCNPISGHATLYWYQQILGQGPKLLIQFQNNGVVDDSQLPKDRFSAERLKGVDSTLKIQPAKLEDSAVYLCASSLGRGRGITYNSPLHFGNGTRLTVT.

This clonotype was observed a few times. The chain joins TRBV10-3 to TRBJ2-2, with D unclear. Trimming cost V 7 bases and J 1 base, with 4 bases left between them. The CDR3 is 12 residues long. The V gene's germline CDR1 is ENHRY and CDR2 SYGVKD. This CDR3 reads CAIKGNTGELFF. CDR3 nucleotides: TGTGCCATCAAGGGGAACACCGGGGAGCTGTTTTTT.

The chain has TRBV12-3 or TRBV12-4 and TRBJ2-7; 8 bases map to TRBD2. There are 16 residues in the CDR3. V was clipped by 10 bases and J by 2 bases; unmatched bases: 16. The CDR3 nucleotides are TGTGCCACTACCCCGGGGGGGGGACAACCAGCCTACGAGCAGTACTTC. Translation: CATTPGGGQPAYEQYF.

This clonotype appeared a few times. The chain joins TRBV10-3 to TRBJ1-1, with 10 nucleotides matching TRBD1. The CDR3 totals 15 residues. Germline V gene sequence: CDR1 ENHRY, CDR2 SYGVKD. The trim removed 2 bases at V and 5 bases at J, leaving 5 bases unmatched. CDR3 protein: CAISETDRGGTEAFF. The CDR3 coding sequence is TGTGCCATCAGTGAGACGGACAGGGGGGGGACTGAAGCTTTCTTT.

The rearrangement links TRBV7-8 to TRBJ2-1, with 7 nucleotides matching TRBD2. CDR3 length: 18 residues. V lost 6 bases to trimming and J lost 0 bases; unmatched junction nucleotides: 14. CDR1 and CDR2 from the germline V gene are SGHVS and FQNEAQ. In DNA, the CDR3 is TGTGCCAGCAGACATAAAACGGGCGGGGAGGGCTCCTACAATGAGCAGTTCTTC. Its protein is CASRHKTGGEGSYNEQFF.

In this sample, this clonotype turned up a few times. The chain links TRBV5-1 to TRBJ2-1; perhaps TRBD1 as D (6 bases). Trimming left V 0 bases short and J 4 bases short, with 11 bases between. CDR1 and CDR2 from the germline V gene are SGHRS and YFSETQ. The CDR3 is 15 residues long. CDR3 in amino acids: CASSLDQGLYNEQFF. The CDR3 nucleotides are TGCGCCAGCAGCTTGGATCAGGGGTTGTACAATGAGCAGTTCTTC.

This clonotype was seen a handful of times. The CDR3 DNA reads TGCGCCAGCAGCCACCTAACAGGGCAGAGCTCCTACGAGCAGTACTTC. Translating gives CASSHLTGQSSYEQYF. The rearrangement uses TRBV4-1 and TRBJ2-7; weak D call: TRBD1 (6 bases). The CDR3 has 16 residues. Trimming cost V 3 bases and J 0 bases, with 15 bases left between them. Germline V lookup: CDR1 MGHRA, CDR2 YSYEKL.

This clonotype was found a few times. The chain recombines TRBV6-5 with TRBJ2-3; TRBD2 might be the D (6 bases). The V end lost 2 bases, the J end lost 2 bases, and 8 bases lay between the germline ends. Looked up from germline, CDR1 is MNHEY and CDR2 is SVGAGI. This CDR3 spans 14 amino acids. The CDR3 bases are TGTGCCAGCAGTTACGGCGGGAACACAGATACGCAGTATTTT. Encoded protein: CASSYGGNTDTQYF.

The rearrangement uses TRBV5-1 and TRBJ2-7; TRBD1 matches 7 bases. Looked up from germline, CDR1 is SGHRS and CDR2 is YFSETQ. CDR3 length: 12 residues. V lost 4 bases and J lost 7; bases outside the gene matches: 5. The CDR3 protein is CASSKNRGEQYF. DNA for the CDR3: TGCGCCAGCAGCAAAAACAGGGGAGAGCAGTACTTC.

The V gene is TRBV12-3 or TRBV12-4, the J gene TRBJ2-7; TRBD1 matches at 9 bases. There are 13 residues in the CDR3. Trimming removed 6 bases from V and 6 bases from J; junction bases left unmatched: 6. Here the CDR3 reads CASRGQGFREQYF. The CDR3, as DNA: TGTGCCAGCAGGGGACAGGGATTCCGCGAGCAGTACTTC.